The entry that follows covers one TCR beta chain sequence. The antigen this receptor binds is unknown. No qualities accompany the bases; no much larger clone lies one base away. Trimming accounts for 2 bases at V and 8 bases at J, while the number of junction bases matched to no gene is 6. The CDR3 spans 15 residues, from the cysteine through the phenylalanine. Only the CDR3 DNA stays, 45 bases, in frame from base 1. CDR1 and CDR2 are drawn from the germline V gene (reference sequence): MNHEY, SMNVEV. The entry originates in a study of shared clonotypes between healthy human individuals (dated by TCRdb to the early 2020s). For the wider study: The cohort comprised a couple of women and a few men aged 18 to 49 years. For each donor, CD4 naive and CD4 memory were each given three plates, CD8 naive was given two plates, and CD8 memory was given one plate. Blood TCR repertoires of about 5 healthy adults were deeply sequenced to estimate repertoire size and the extent of clonotype sharing between individuals. To increase sequencing depth and limit assay-specific biases, different laboratories used diverse techniques to prepare libraries and sequence TCR repertoires. Each donor's leukapheresis produced roughly between roughly 0.85 and 9.5 billion PBMCs.

TCR CDR3 regions were amplified from genomic DNA by multiplex PCR using the deep immunoSEQ assay. Genomic DNA extracted from each cell subset was distributed evenly over all wells of several immunoSEQ 96-well plates, and each plate served as one replicate. For sorted subsets, approximately 210 ng genomic DNA, equal to 25,000 to 35,000 T cell genomes, was loaded into each replicate PCR. Purified libraries were measured with a Qubit 3.0 fluorometer, size-checked on a Bioanalyzer 2100, and measured again with the KAPA Library Quantification kit. Every immunoSEQ 96-well plate was sequenced on a separate single-read 150-cycle Illumina NextSeq 550 flow cell. As for the original processing: Because the immunoSEQ output held only junctional sequences and lacked quality scores, the filtering could not match the filtering applied to full-length reads. Sequences were annotated with PyIR, a Python wrapper for IgBLAST v1.9, using IMGT germline references to assign V/J genes and CDR3. Reads were removed for weak V/J assignments (E-value above 1e-6), missing CDR3, stop codons, out-of-frame junctions, or ambiguous translated residues. V3J clonotypes were defined by identical inferred V gene, J gene, and CDR3 amino acid sequence. The percentage overlap between two repertoires was calculated by dividing the number of shared unique clonotypes by the size of the smaller repertoire. RTK rarefaction, the Chao1 estimator, and Recon v2.1 estimates of unobserved clonotypes were used to assess repertoire richness. OLGA was used to compute generation probabilities for all TCRbeta clonotypes that the gDNA method yielded from a few donors. TCRdb's version of the immuneACCESS table is confined to in-frame rearrangements and falls short of the full clone set. An unresolved V gene accounts for under half of the shortfall where checked; the remainder is of unknown origin. That table is the source of V, J and clone size, and D and trimming were worked out from the DNA. Across this sample there are around 1.4 million clones, with around 98.5% seen only once. Approximately 0.4% of the sample is in the top ten clones.

On the study overall, not on this receptor specifically: Rarefaction of sorted-subset datasets indicated incomplete sequencing despite the large sequencing depth. Pairwise subsampling led to the expectation that sequencing depth would affect the degree of clonotype sharing among donors. The small number of donors limited the genetic and exposure-history diversity represented. Sharing across a few donors was observed for around 5% of naive CD4, 3.5% of naive CD8, over 2% of memory CD4, and roughly 0.4% of memory CD8 clonotypes. Higher generation probabilities were observed for clonotypes shared by all four sorted-subset donors than for non-shared clonotypes. Estimated clonotype richness was generally larger for naive than for memory subsets. Sampling was restricted to blood, and TCR repertoires in tissue are likely to differ from TCR repertoires in blood.

The donors were healthy, HIV-negative adults with no recently reported acute infections or vaccinations. All donors were Caucasian adults living in Nashville, Tennessee, USA. Magnetic negative selection was used to enrich CD4+ T cells, after which naive cells were positively selected on CD45RA and the negative fraction became the memory subset. Blood was collected by leukapheresis, and PBMCs were isolated by Ficoll-Histopaque density gradient centrifugation and then cryopreserved in liquid nitrogen vapor phase. Analytical flow cytometry was used to check the purity and quantity of each magnetically sorted T cell population. From each sorted fraction, genomic DNA was isolated and quantified by UV absorbance on a Nanodrop 2000c.

Sequenced material: naive CD4+ T cells sorted from blood. The cell subset or site label, as the study defines it: CD45RA+ positively selected. This TCR was recovered from a man aged 30 to 39 in good health. The sequence is built from TRBV27 and TRBJ2-1; TRBD2 lines up with 10 middle nucleotides. The CDR3 reads as follows: CASSLLAGAGDEQFF. In nucleotide form, the sequence is TGTGCCAGCAGTTTACTAGCGGGAGCGGGGGATGAGCAGTTCTTC.